A single sample is the source of the 17 T cell receptor beta chains below, sequenced in a study of T cell clones after liver transplantation. This table comes from immunoSEQ multiplex PCR, and its TCRdb copy is limited to in-frame clones, with some not included. The table has 55,000 to 75,000 clones, 70% seen once. The starting material was CD4+ T cells from blood, obtained at the approximately 15-month timepoint. These receptors were collected from a human patient who received a liver transplant. The graft donor may be the source of some T cells.

This clone appeared once. V is TRBV10-3 and J is TRBJ2-3; TRBD2 aligns across 11 bases. This CDR3 comprises 18 residues. With 2 bases clipped from V and 1 base from J, the junction kept 8 bases outside the gene matches. Germline lookup yields CDR1 ENHRY and CDR2 SYGVKD. DNA for the CDR3: TGTGCCATCAGTGAGCGGGGACTAGCGGAAAAGGGCACAGATACGCAGTATTTT. Protein sequence: CAISERGLAEKGTDTQYF.

This chain connects TRBV13 to TRBJ2-7; perhaps TRBD1 as D (6 bases). This CDR3 is built from 14 residues. Trimming took 1 base from V and 0 from J, leaving 7 bases between them. Looked up from germline, CDR1 is PRHDT and CDR2 is FYEKMQ (reference sequence). The CDR3 is CASSLDRDSYEQYF. The DNA for the CDR3 is TGTGCCAGCAGCTTAGACAGGGACTCCTACGAGCAGTACTTC.

This clone was counted once. The chain combines TRBV10-3 with TRBJ1-2; D is unresolved. CDR1 is ENHRY and CDR2 is SYGVKD in the germline V gene. This CDR3 comprises 12 residues. Between the trimmed V and J ends, which lost 3 bases and 8 bases, there was a span of 10 bases. The CDR3 coding sequence is TGTGCCATCAGTGACGGGGAAAGGGGCTACACCTTC. Its protein is CAISDGERGYTF.

The J gene is TRBJ1-6, the V gene TRBV28; perhaps TRBD1 as D (5 bases). V shed 4 bases and J shed 3 bases, with 13 bases lying between them. Germline CDR1 is MDHEN and CDR2 is SYDVKM. The CDR3 is 16 residues long. The CDR3: CASSSAGGYYNSPLHF. In nucleotides, the CDR3 is TGTGCCAGCAGTTCGGCTGGGGGGTACTATAATTCACCCCTCCACTTT.

The chain employs TRBV5-6 and TRBJ1-2; D perhaps matches TRBD1 (5 bases). Between the trimmed V and J ends, which lost 4 bases and 2 bases, there was a span of 9 bases. The CDR3 is 13 residues long. Looked up from germline, CDR1 is SGHDT and CDR2 is YYEEEE. As DNA, the CDR3 is TGTGCCAGCAGCCCGGGACTGAACTATGGCTACACCTTC. It is translated as CASSPGLNYGYTF.

The V gene is TRBV5-3, the J gene TRBJ1-5; D gene uncertain. TRBV5-3 is an ORF, and what it does is uncertain. This CDR3 region has 15 residues. V lost 2 bases to trimming and J lost 0 bases, with 9 bases between them. As DNA, the CDR3 is TGTGCCAGAAGCTTTCGGCTTAATAGCAATCAGCCCCAGCATTTT. Its protein product is CARSFRLNSNQPQHF.

This chain links TRBV19 with TRBJ2-1; D call uncertain. V was trimmed by 2 bases and J by 10 bases, leaving 21 bases between them. Per the germline V gene, CDR1 is LNHDA and CDR2 is SQIVND (reference sequence). The CDR3 is 16 residues long. The CDR3 is CASSITADSKYSEQFF. The CDR3 bases are TGTGCCAGTAGTATAACGGCGGATTCAAAGTACAGCGAGCAGTTCTTC.

The V call is TRBV5-1, the J call TRBJ1-2; 8 nucleotides agree with TRBD1. The CDR3 totals 17 residues. V trimming: 4 bases; J trimming: 6 bases; junction bases outside the gene matches: 17. Looked up from germline, CDR1 is SGHRS and CDR2 is YFSETQ. CDR3 in DNA: TGCGCCAGCAGCCTACCGGGACAGGAATTGACACTTCATGGCTACACCTTC. Translation gives CASSLPGQELTLHGYTF.

J is TRBJ2-7 and V is TRBV23-1; 14 bases line up with TRBD2. TRBV23-1 is known as an ORF, though its function is uncertain. This CDR3 spans 18 amino acids. V shed 8 bases and J 5 bases; nucleotides not matched to a gene: 17. In nucleotides, the CDR3 is TGCGCCAGCTTTATAGGTGGACTAGCGGGGGGTAGTAACAACGAGCAGTACTTC. Translation gives CASFIGGLAGGSNNEQYF.

This chain joins TRBV7-2 and TRBJ2-1, with TRBD1 identical over 9 bases. J was trimmed by 6 bases and V by 1 base; bases with no gene match: 4. CDR3 length: 15 amino acids. In germline, CDR1 is SGHTA, CDR2 FQGNSA. The CDR3 protein is CASSLEGTGFNEQFF. The CDR3 coding sequence is TGTGCCAGCAGCTTAGAAGGGACAGGGTTCAATGAGCAGTTCTTC.

This clone turned up a few times. This chain joins TRBV21-1 and TRBJ2-7; the table's D call TRBD1 went unverified against the DNA. TRBV21-1 constitutes a pseudogene. CDR3 length: 16 residues. The CDR3 region is CASSCPGEASSYEQYV. The CDR3 bases are TGTGCCAGCAGCTGTCCAGGGGAAGCGAGCTCCTACGAGCAGTACGTC.

The chain combines TRBV5-6 with TRBJ2-1, with TRBD1 matching 10 bases. Germline-derived CDR1 and CDR2 are SGHDT and YYEEEE. With V trimmed by 2 bases and J by 6 bases, 8 bases remained unmatched. This CDR3 has 16 amino acids. This CDR3 is CASSFGHGTGVNEQFF. The CDR3, as DNA: TGTGCCAGCAGCTTTGGACATGGGACAGGGGTCAATGAGCAGTTCTTC.

This clone was seen just once. The chain is built from TRBV19 and TRBJ2-6; TRBD1 matches 9 bases. CDR1 and CDR2 (germline): LNHDA, SQIVND (reference sequence). This CDR3 comprises 20 residues. Trimming at V came to 1 base and at J to 2 bases, leaving 12 bases not matched to a gene. The CDR3 bases are TGTGCCAGTAGTATAGGTCCTTGGGGACAGGGTTCCGCTGGGGCCAACGTCCTGACTTTC. Amino acid sequence: CASSIGPWGQGSAGANVLTF.

This chain links TRBV18 with TRBJ1-2; 10 positions agree with TRBD1. This CDR3 comprises 14 residues. V lost 6 bases and J lost 3; bases outside the gene matches: 4. Looked up from germline, CDR1 is KGHSH and CDR2 is LQKENI. The DNA for the CDR3 is TGTGCCAGCTCGTCGGGACAGGGGCACTATGGCTACACCTTC. This encodes CASSSGQGHYGYTF.

The chain joins TRBV5-1 to TRBJ2-3; D remains unclear. Germline V lookup: CDR1 SGHRS, CDR2 YFSETQ. V was trimmed by 3 bases and J by 6 bases, leaving 11 bases between them. CDR3 length: 13 residues. This CDR3 reads CASSSPMLDTQYF. CDR3 sequence (DNA): TGCGCCAGCAGCTCCCCTATGCTGGATACGCAGTATTTT.

This rearrangement joins TRBV4-2 to TRBJ2-7, with 8 bases matching TRBD1. The CDR3 is made up of 15 amino acids. CDR1 is LGHNA, CDR2 YNFKEQ, per germline. V lost 2 bases to trimming and J lost 4 bases; unmatched junction nucleotides: 7. The CDR3 region is CASSQQGQGRYEQYF. CDR3 bases: TGTGCCAGCAGCCAACAAGGACAGGGTCGATACGAGCAGTACTTC.

This clone has a handful of counts. The chain joins TRBV6-5 to TRBJ1-1; D not resolved. Trimming removed 4 bases at V and 4 bases at J, with 10 bases between. Germline V gene lookup returns CDR1 MNHEY and CDR2 SVGAGI. The CDR3 sequence is 13 residues long. In nucleotides, the CDR3 is TGTGCCAGCAGTTTGATAGGGAGCACTGAAGCTTTCTTT. Residues: CASSLIGSTEAFF.